Each of the 4 T cell receptor beta chains below was sequenced from the same sample in a study of response to subunit inactivated influenza vaccine. TCRdb re-called the RT-PCR reads with MiXCR, one entry per CDR3 protein. This table holds 500,000 or so distinct CDR3 sequences, about 15% found once. The sequencing here drew on CD4+ T cells sorted from PBMCs, taken about 23 months after vaccination. These receptors were obtained from a man aged 50 to 69 who received an inactivated influenza vaccine.

This clonotype was observed many times. The chain carries TRBV5-1 and TRBJ2-3; 7 bases match TRBD1. The CDR3 runs 14 residues. From germline, CDR1 is SGHRS and CDR2 YFSETQ. V lost 2 bases and J lost 5; bases outside the gene matches: 5. DNA for the CDR3: TGCGCCAGCAGCTTAGGAACAGGGGAAGATACGCAGTATTTT. Protein: CASSLGTGEDTQYF. The variable domain in full, with the rest retrieved from reference TRBV5-1 and TRBJ2-3, is KAGVTQTPRYLIKTRGQQVTLSCSPISGHRSVSWYQQTPGQGLQFLFEYFSETQRNKGNFPGRFSGRQFSNSRSEMNVSTLELGDSALYLCASSLGTGEDTQYFGPGTRLTVL.

The sample holds a few counts of this clonotype. V and J are TRBV28 and TRBJ2-7; tentatively, D is TRBD2 (6 bases). Trimming removed 0 bases at V and 6 bases at J, with 6 bases between. This CDR3 spans 12 amino acids. Germline CDR1 and CDR2: MDHEN and SYDVKM. CDR3 protein: CASSLWGLEQYF. The CDR3 DNA follows: TGTGCCAGCAGTTTATGGGGACTCGAGCAGTACTTC.

The chain has TRBV4-1 and TRBJ2-2, with D perhaps matching TRBD1 (6 bases). Trimming took 1 base from V and 5 from J, leaving 11 bases between them. Germline CDR1 is MGHRA and CDR2 is YSYEKL. CDR3 length: 15 residues. DNA for the CDR3: TGCGCCAGCAGCCAAGCCACCCAGGGGACCGGGGAGCTGTTTTTT. Translating it yields CASSQATQGTGELFF.

J is TRBJ1-6 and V is TRBV9; 8 bases match TRBD1. The CDR3 is 15 residues long. Germline CDR1 reads SGDLS; CDR2 reads YYNGEE. V was clipped by 3 bases and J by 10 bases; unmatched bases: 9. This chain's CDR3 is CASSGTAGGGSPLHF. CDR3 in DNA: TGTGCCAGCAGCGGAACTGCAGGGGGCGGATCACCCCTCCACTTT.